There are a few counts of the clone carrying this T cell receptor (beta chain). The entry originates in a study of early T cells in non-severe SARS-CoV-2 infection. V shed 6 bases, J shed 3 bases, and the junction held 14 bases outside the gene matches. Germline CDR1 and CDR2: DFQATT and SNEGSKA (reference sequence). CDR3 length: 16 amino acids. Via MiXCR, TCRdb re-called the 5' RACE reads, giving one row per CDR3 protein. The top ten hold roughly 8.2% of the sample, which has roughly 70,000 distinct CDR3 sequences, 18% seen once. Sample: whole blood, taken at baseline. This TCR came from an adult who was a healthcare worker with PCR-confirmed SARS-CoV-2 infection or an uninfected control (not recorded which). The chain joins TRBV20-1 to TRBJ2-7; TRBD1 matches at 10 bases. This CDR3 is CSAERSSGQGIYEQYF. The CDR3 DNA reads TGCAGTGCGGAAAGAAGCTCGGGACAGGGGATCTACGAGCAGTACTTC.